This T cell receptor beta chain was sequenced for a study of early T cells in non-severe SARS-CoV-2 infection (dated by TCRdb to about 2021). As for the study more broadly: TCR sequencing used bulk RNA from unsorted whole blood, so alpha and beta chains could not be paired. Overall study results and their limits: VDJdb matching was skewed toward anti-spike CD8 responses and likely underestimated virus-specific expansions, missing private and CD4 specificities.

From the germline V gene, CDR1 is KGHSH and CDR2 is LQKENI. The CDR3, cysteine through phenylalanine, is 12 amino acids long. Just the 36-base CDR3 DNA is kept, in frame starting at base 1. The study was a case-control design nested within a healthcare worker cohort in London, UK, with weekly nasopharyngeal swab PCR tests and blood sampling. Healthcare workers were recruited during the week of the UK lockdown, between 23 and 31 March 2020, and followed weekly for up to about 16 weeks. Libraries were made using 5' RACE. The sequencer listed for this sample is NextSeq 500. To correct for sequencing error and PCR bias, the TCR library protocol tagged individual cDNA molecules with unique molecular identifiers. Both TCR alpha and beta chains were sequenced, and tight co-correlation was observed between alpha and beta sequence abundances in each sample. As for how the authors treated the data: Decombinator V4 was used to annotate the V gene, J gene and CDR3 of the TCR sequences. TCRs were defined as expanded if a significant change between any two time points was detected under a Poisson model with p below 0.0001. TCR abundances were normalised to the total number of TCRs sequenced per sample and were expressed as counts per million. MAIT TCRs were defined by TRAV1-2 paired with TRAJ12, TRAJ20 or TRAJ33, and iNKT TCRs by TRAV10 paired with TRAJ18. VDJdb, accessed 1 November 2021, was searched for CMV, EBV and SARS-CoV-2 annotated TCRs, excluding TCRs annotated for multiple antigens. TCRdb's own reprocessing of the public reads used fastp at Q25 and MiXCR and kept productive beta chains. One record per CDR3 amino acid sequence lists the most common genes and DNA. TCRdb's processing, not the authors', yielded these V and J calls. This sample holds under 90,000 distinct CDR3 sequences; about 15% were observed only once. Together, the top ten hold 5% to 7% of the sample.

Regarding this clonotype: Its antigen is still unknown. At one boundary the junction diverges from the germline segment, which might be a read error.

Recombination linked TRBV18 to TRBJ1-1; the D gene cannot be named for sure. This receptor was obtained from an adult who was a healthcare worker with PCR-confirmed SARS-CoV-2 infection or an uninfected control (not recorded which). Sequenced input: whole blood. The CDR3 loop reads CASSPLNTEAFF. The DNA sequence reads TGTGCCAGCTCGCCACTCAACACTGAAGCTTTCTTT.